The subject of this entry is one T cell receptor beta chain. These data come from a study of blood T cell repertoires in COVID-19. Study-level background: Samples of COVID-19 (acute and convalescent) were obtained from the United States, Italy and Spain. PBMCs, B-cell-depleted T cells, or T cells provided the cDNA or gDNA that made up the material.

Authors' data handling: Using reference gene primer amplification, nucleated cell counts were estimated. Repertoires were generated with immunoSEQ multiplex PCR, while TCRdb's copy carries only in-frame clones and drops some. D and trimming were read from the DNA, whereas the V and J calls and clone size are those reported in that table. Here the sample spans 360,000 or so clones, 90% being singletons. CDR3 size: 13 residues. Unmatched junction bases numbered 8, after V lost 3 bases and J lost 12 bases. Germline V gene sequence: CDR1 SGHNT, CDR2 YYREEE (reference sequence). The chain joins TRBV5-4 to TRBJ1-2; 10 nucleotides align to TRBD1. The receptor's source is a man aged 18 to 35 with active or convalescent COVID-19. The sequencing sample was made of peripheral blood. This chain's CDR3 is CASSWTGGLGHTF. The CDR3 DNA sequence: TGTGCCAGCAGCTGGACAGGGGGGTTGGGTCACACCTTC.